Listed below are T cell receptor beta chains from one sample, sequenced in a study of T cell responses to AZD1222 COVID-19 vaccine. Sequencing was performed with immunoSEQ multiplex PCR; in TCRdb, only in-frame clones are kept and a portion is missing. The profile covers roughly 200,000 clones, with 85% to 95% appearing a single time and more than 0.85% taken by the ten largest. Specimen: peripheral blood, collected 28 days after the second dose of the MenACWY control vaccine. The receptors derive from an adult who received the MenACWY meningococcal vaccine as a control. The CDR3 runs from the conserved cysteine through the conserved F or W. A D gene is named only where the DNA matches it firmly. The size field is filled for only some rows; it gives once, few, many or a size class.

v_gene	len	j_gene	abundance	d_gene	CDR3nt	CDR3aa
TRBV28	15	TRBJ1-1	NA	TRBD1	TGTGCCAGCAGTTTACTAGGGGGCCTGGGCACTGAAGCTTTCTTT	CASSLLGGLGTEAFF
TRBV25-1	13	TRBJ1-1	few	NA	TGTGCCAGCTCTGCTCCACAGGGAACTGAAGCTTTCTTT	CASSAPQGTEAFF
TRBV3-1/TRBV3-2	15	TRBJ2-2	NA	TRBD2	TGTGCCAGCAGCCGGCGGGGGGGAAACACCGGGGAGCTGTTTTTT	CASSRRGGNTGELFF
TRBV4-2	14	TRBJ1-3	few	NA	TGTGCCAGCAGTCCCGATTTGGGGGGAAACACCATATATTTT	CASSPDLGGNTIYF
TRBV5-1	15	TRBJ2-5	NA	TRBD2	TGCGCCAGCAGCTTACCAGCGGGGGGCCAAGAGACCCAGTACTTC	CASSLPAGGQETQYF
TRBV5-4	13	TRBJ2-7	NA	NA	TGTGCCAGCAGCCCGGGACGGACCTACGAGCAGTACTTC	CASSPGRTYEQYF
TRBV18	13	TRBJ1-4	NA	NA	TGTGCCAGCTCACCCGACCAACGAGAAAAACTGTTTTTT	CASSPDQREKLFF
TRBV19	15	TRBJ1-6	NA	TRBD1	TGTGCCAGTAGCTCCCCGGGACAGGGTTATTCACCCCTCCACTTT	CASSSPGQGYSPLHF
TRBV30	14	TRBJ1-4	few	NA	TGTGCCTGGAGTGAGACAGCAACTAATGAAAAACTGTTTTTT	CAWSETATNEKLFF
TRBV28	12	TRBJ1-2	NA	TRBD1	TGTGCCAGCCGCATTACAGGGGGTGGCTACACCTTC	CASRITGGGYTF
TRBV3-1/TRBV3-2	14	TRBJ1-6	NA	NA	TGTGCCAGCAGCCAAAAACGGTTGAATTCACCCCTCCACTTT	CASSQKRLNSPLHF
TRBV24-1	17	TRBJ2-1	NA	NA	TGTGCCACCAGTGATTTTTCGAGCCGGGGTCACTACAATGAGCAGTTCTTC	CATSDFSSRGHYNEQFF
TRBV11-2	15	TRBJ1-1	NA	TRBD1	TGTGCCAGCAGCTCGATGGGACAGGCAAACACTGAAGCTTTCTTT	CASSSMGQANTEAFF
TRBV7-2	13	TRBJ1-4	once	NA	TGTGCCAGCAGCTTAGGGTCTAGAGAAAAACTGTTTTTT	CASSLGSREKLFF
TRBV30	11	TRBJ2-7	NA	NA	TGTGCCTGGAGTGAGACCTACGAGCAGTACTTC	CAWSETYEQYF
TRBV7-2	15	TRBJ1-6	once	NA	TGTGCCAGCAGCCCACAGGGCGCTACAAATTCACCCCTCCACTTT	CASSPQGATNSPLHF
TRBV11-2	15	TRBJ2-5	NA	TRBD1	TGTGCCAGCAGCATGACAGGGGGTGGACTGCAGACCCAGTACTTC	CASSMTGGGLQTQYF
TRBV3-1/TRBV3-2	15	TRBJ1-4	NA	NA	TGTGCCAGCAGCCAAGAAAGGGTGACCCATGAAAAACTGTTTTTT	CASSQERVTHEKLFF
TRBV4-1	13	TRBJ1-5	NA	NA	TGCGCCAGCAGCCATAACCCCGCACGGCCCCAGCATTTT	CASSHNPARPQHF
TRBV5-1	14	TRBJ1-4	NA	NA	TGCGCCAGCAGCTACGGGAGGACTAATGAAAAACTGTTTTTT	CASSYGRTNEKLFF
TRBV6-5	15	TRBJ1-6	NA	TRBD1	TGTGCCACCACAAAAGAGGACAGGGAAAATTCACCCCTCCACTTT	CATTKEDRENSPLHF
TRBV5-6	15	TRBJ1-5	NA	NA	TGTGCCAGCAGCTTGTTATCTGGTGGTGGTCAGCCCCAGCATTTT	CASSLLSGGGQPQHF
TRBV7-9	17	TRBJ1-1	NA	NA	TGTGCCAGCAGCTTCGACCCTGGGATCATTTTGAACACTGAAGCTTTCTTT	CASSFDPGIILNTEAFF
TRBV6-5	15	TRBJ1-1	NA	NA	TGTGCCAGCAGTTACTCACGCAGGACGAACACTGAAGCTTTCTTT	CASSYSRRTNTEAFF
TRBV2	13	TRBJ1-5	NA	NA	TGTGCCAGCACTAAAGGGGGGGGACAGCCCCAGCATTTT	CASTKGGGQPQHF
TRBV9	17	TRBJ1-2	NA	TRBD1	TGTGCCAGCAGCGTAGGGGTCCGGGAGGGGGCCCCCTATGGCTACACCTTC	CASSVGVREGAPYGYTF
TRBV19	15	TRBJ1-2	NA	TRBD1	TGTGCCAGTAGTGTAACCGGGACAGGGGGCAATGGCTACACCTTC	CASSVTGTGGNGYTF
TRBV3-1/TRBV3-2	15	TRBJ2-5	NA	TRBD1	TGTGCCAGCAGCCACTCCGGGACAGGGAAAGAGACCCAGTACTTC	CASSHSGTGKETQYF
TRBV7-2	14	TRBJ1-5	NA	NA	TGTGCCAGCAGCTCCGACAGGATGGGTCAGCCCCAGCATTTT	CASSSDRMGQPQHF
TRBV30	13	TRBJ1-2	NA	NA	TGTGCCTGGAGTGTATTGGGCAACTATGGCTACACCTTC	CAWSVLGNYGYTF
TRBV19	14	TRBJ1-1	NA	TRBD1	TGTGCCAGTAGTTCACAGGGGCTGAACACTGAAGCTTTCTTT	CASSSQGLNTEAFF
TRBV9	15	TRBJ2-1	NA	NA	TGTGCCAGCAGCGTAGTAGTGGGTCCCTACAATGAGCAGTTCTTC	CASSVVVGPYNEQFF
TRBV27	15	TRBJ1-2	NA	NA	TGTGCCAGCAGTTCCTCGGCGGGGAGGGGCTATGGCTACACCTTC	CASSSSAGRGYGYTF
TRBV6-1	12	TRBJ1-1	NA	TRBD1	TGTGCCAGCAGTGAGCACAGGGGAGCAGCTTTCTTT	CASSEHRGAAFF
TRBV30	13	TRBJ1-1	NA	TRBD1	TGTGCCTGCCTAGGGAGGGGGCGGTCAGTAGCTTTCTTT	CACLGRGRSVAFF
TRBV6-1	16	TRBJ1-5	NA	NA	TGTGCCAGCAGTGAAGCGAGCCGGGGCCGCAATCAGCCCCAGCATTTT	CASSEASRGRNQPQHF
TRBV28	15	TRBJ2-7	NA	TRBD2	TGTGCCAGCAGTTTAGGCGGGGGGCAGTCCTACGAGCAGTACTTC	CASSLGGGQSYEQYF
TRBV11-2	15	TRBJ2-5	NA	TRBD1	TGTGCCAGCAGCTTAGAACCCGACAGGGGGCAGACCCAGTACTTC	CASSLEPDRGQTQYF
TRBV6-6	16	TRBJ2-3	NA	NA	TGTGCCAGCAGTACGTGGGGGGAACCTCGGGCAGATACGCAGTATTTT	CASSTWGEPRADTQYF
TRBV28	15	TRBJ1-2	NA	TRBD1	TGTGCCAGCAGACCCGGGACAGGGTTAATCATCAGTTACACCTTC	CASRPGTGLIISYTF
TRBV3-1/TRBV3-2	13	TRBJ1-1	NA	NA	TGTGCCAGCAGCAAAGCGGACAGCCACGGAGCTTTCTTT	CASSKADSHGAFF
TRBV15	14	TRBJ1-4	NA	NA	TGTGCCACCAGCGGGACCAGGGAGGTCGAAAAACTGTTTTTT	CATSGTREVEKLFF
TRBV6-5	13	TRBJ1-1	NA	NA	TGTGCCAGCAGTCCTTTTACAGGTCGTGAAGCTTTCTTT	CASSPFTGREAFF
TRBV23-1	15	TRBJ1-5	NA	NA	TGCGCCAGCAGTCAATCGGTGAGGGAAAATCAGCCCCAGCATTTT	CASSQSVRENQPQHF
TRBV7-2	17	TRBJ2-3	NA	NA	TGTGCCAGCAGCTTACCTCAGATATGGGGCAGCACAGATACGCAGTATTTT	CASSLPQIWGSTDTQYF
TRBV18	16	TRBJ1-1	NA	NA	TGTGCCAGCTCGGTTTCAGAATTTACTCTGAACACTGAAGCTTTCTTT	CASSVSEFTLNTEAFF
TRBV18	13	TRBJ2-7	NA	TRBD2	TGTGCCAGCTCAGCGGGGGAGATCTACGAGCAGTACTTC	CASSAGEIYEQYF
TRBV6-6	13	TRBJ1-5	NA	NA	TGTGCCAGCAACGTGGGTAGCAATCAGCCCCAGCATTTT	CASNVGSNQPQHF
TRBV7-3	13	TRBJ2-2	NA	NA	TGTGCCAGCAGCTCGCAAGGGACCGGGGAGCTGTTTTTT	CASSSQGTGELFF
TRBV29-1	15	TRBJ2-7	NA	NA	TGCAGCGTTGAAGGATCTGCAGGGGGGTCCTACGAGCAGTACTTC	CSVEGSAGGSYEQYF
TRBV6-2/TRBV6-3	15	TRBJ2-1	NA	TRBD1	TGTGCCAGCAGTTACCCCAACAGGGGGAACAATGAGCAGTTCTTC	CASSYPNRGNNEQFF
TRBV19	13	TRBJ1-2	NA	NA	TGTGCCAGTAGTATGGGGGTTAACTATGGCTACACCTTC	CASSMGVNYGYTF
TRBV10-3	14	TRBJ1-2	NA	NA	TGTGCCATCAGTGAGTGGGACCCAGTTGAGGGCTACACCTTC	CAISEWDPVEGYTF
TRBV19	14	TRBJ1-2	NA	NA	TGTGCCAGTAGTATGTACCCCTCCTGGGATGGCTACACCTTC	CASSMYPSWDGYTF
TRBV28	14	TRBJ1-3	NA	NA	TGTGCCACCGAAAGGGGAAACTCTGGAAACACCATATATTTT	CATERGNSGNTIYF
TRBV27	14	TRBJ1-3	NA	TRBD1	TGTGCCAGCAGGGGGGACAGGGAAGGAGACACCATATATTTT	CASRGDREGDTIYF
TRBV30	14	TRBJ1-6	once	NA	TGTGCCTGGAGTGGGGACTCCTATAATTCACCCCTCCACTTT	CAWSGDSYNSPLHF
TRBV4-1	16	TRBJ1-2	NA	NA	TGCGCCAGCAGCCAAGCAGCTTCGGTTGATAACTATGGCTACACCTTC	CASSQAASVDNYGYTF
TRBV25-1	13	TRBJ2-7	NA	NA	TGTGCCAGCAGTGAGGGGGATCTAGGGGAGCAGTACTTC	CASSEGDLGEQYF
TRBV6-4	13	TRBJ1-1	NA	NA	TGTGCCAGCAGGATGGGGATGAACACTGAAGCTTTCTTT	CASRMGMNTEAFF